This TCR beta chain was sequenced during a study of OX40 agonist ivuxolimab in advanced cancers. Looking at the study overall: Patients got intravenous ivuxolimab at 0.01 to 10 mg/kg every 2 weeks. Regarding the study as a whole: Partial responders dosed at 0.1-3.0 mg/kg displayed clonal expansion ranking among the lowest. CD4+ and CD8+ blood T cells expanded clonally by week 6 at 0.1 to 3.0 mg/kg.

Germline CDR1 reads LNHDA; CDR2 reads SQIVND (reference sequence). The CDR3 spans 16 residues. The J segment lost 4 bases and the V segment lost 2 bases, leaving 10 bases of the junction unmatched. This clone appeared once. Its target is not known. The protocol was immunoSEQ multiplex PCR, while the TCRdb copy is restricted to in-frame clones and leaves out a portion. The repertoire holds fewer than 80,000 clones, with 65% to 90% as singletons. Patients were ineligible given autoimmune disease history or systemic immunosuppression. Sequencing was performed on CD4+ or CD8+ T cells sorted from blood, taken in a trial of the OX40 agonist ivuxolimab. The clonotype originates from an adult with an advanced solid tumor such as melanoma, head and neck, liver or kidney cancer. The chain employs TRBV19 and TRBJ1-2, with TRBD1 identical over 7 bases. The CDR3 DNA is TGTGCCAGTAGTATACAATACTCAGGGGGGATCTATGGCTACACCTTC. Translated: CASSIQYSGGIYGYTF.